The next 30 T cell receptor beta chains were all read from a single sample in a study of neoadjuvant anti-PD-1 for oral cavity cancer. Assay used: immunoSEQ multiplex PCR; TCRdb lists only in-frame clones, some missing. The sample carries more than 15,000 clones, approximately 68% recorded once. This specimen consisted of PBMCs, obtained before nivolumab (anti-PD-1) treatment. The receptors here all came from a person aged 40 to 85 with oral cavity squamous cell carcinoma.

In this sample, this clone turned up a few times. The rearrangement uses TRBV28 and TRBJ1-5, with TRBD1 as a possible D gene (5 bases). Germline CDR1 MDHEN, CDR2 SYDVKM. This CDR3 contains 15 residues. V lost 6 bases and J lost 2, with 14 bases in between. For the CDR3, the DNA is TGTGCCAGCAGGCCTTGGGGGATGGGCAATCAGCCCCAGCATTTT. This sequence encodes CASRPWGMGNQPQHF.

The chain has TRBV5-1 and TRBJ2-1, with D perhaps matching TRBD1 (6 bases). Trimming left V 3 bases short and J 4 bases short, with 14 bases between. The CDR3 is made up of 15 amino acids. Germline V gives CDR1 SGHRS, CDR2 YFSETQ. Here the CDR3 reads CASSSDGQKYNEQFF. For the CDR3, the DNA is TGCGCCAGCAGCTCGGACGGACAGAAATACAATGAGCAGTTCTTC.

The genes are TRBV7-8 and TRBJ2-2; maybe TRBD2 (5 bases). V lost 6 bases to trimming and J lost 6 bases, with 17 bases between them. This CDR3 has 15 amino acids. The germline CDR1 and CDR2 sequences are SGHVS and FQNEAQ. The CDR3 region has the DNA TGTGCCAGCAGTTCGGACTTTCGAGATCCCGGGGAGCTGTTTTTT. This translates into CASSSDFRDPGELFF.

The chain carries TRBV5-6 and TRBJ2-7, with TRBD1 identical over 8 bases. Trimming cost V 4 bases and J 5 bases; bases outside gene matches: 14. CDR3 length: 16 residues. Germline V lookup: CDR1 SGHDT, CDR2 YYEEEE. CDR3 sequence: CASSRYPQGAFDEQYF. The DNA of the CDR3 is TGTGCCAGCAGCCGCTACCCCCAGGGGGCGTTCGACGAGCAGTACTTC.

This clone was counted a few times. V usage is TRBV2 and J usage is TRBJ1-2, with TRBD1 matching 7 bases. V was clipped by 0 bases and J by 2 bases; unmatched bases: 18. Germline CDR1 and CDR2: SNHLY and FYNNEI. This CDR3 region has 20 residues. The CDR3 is CASSEASNSRGDLSNYGYTF. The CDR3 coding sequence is TGTGCCAGCAGTGAAGCTTCCAATTCCAGGGGGGACTTATCGAACTATGGCTACACCTTC.

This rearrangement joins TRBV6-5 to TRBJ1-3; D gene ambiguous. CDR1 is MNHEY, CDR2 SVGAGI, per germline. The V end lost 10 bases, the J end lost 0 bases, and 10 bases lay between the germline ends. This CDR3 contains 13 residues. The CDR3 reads CATGGFSGNTIYF. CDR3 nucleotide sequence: TGTGCCACTGGCGGGTTCTCTGGAAACACCATATATTTT.

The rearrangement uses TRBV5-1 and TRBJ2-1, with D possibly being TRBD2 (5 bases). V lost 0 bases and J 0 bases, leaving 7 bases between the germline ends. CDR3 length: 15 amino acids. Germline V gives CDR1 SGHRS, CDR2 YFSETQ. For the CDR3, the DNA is TGCGCCAGCAGCTTGGTGGGAGACTCCTACAATGAGCAGTTCTTC. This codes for CASSLVGDSYNEQFF.

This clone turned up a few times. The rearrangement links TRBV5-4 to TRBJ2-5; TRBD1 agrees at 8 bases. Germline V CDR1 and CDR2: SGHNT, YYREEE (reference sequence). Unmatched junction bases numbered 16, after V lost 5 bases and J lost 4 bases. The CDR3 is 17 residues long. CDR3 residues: CASRGWDRRDPRETQYF. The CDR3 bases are TGTGCCAGCAGAGGGTGGGACAGGAGGGATCCAAGAGAGACCCAGTACTTC.

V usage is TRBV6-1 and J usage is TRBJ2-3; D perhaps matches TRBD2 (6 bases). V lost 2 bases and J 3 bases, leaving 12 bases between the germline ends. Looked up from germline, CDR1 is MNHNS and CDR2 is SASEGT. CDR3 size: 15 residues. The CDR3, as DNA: TGTGCCAGCAGTGAAAGTAGCGGCAGAACAGATACGCAGTATTTT. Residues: CASSESSGRTDTQYF.

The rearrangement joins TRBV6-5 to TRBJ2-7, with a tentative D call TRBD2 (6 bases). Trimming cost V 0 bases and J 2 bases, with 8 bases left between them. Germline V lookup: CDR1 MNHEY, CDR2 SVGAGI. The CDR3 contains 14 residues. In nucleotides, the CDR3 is TGTGCCAGCAGTTACTCGGGGGGTACCTACGAGCAGTACTTC. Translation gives CASSYSGGTYEQYF.

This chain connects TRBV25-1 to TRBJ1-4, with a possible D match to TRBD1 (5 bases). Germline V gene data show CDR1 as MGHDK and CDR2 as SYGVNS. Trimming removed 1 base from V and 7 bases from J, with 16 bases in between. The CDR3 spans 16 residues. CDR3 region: CASSEFGGTGTEKLFF. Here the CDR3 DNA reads TGTGCCAGCAGTGAATTCGGGGGAACAGGAACTGAAAAACTGTTTTTT.

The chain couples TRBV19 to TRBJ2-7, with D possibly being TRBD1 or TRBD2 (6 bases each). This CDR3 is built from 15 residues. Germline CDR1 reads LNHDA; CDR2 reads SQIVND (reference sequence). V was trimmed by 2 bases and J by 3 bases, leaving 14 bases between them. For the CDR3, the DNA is TGTGCCAGTAGTATAATTTCCGGGGGACACTACGAGCAGTACTTC. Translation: CASSIISGGHYEQYF.

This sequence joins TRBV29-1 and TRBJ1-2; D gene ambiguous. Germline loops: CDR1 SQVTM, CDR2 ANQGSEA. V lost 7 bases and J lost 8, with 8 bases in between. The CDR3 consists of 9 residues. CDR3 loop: CSAEEGYTF. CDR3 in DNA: TGCAGCGCGGAAGAGGGCTACACCTTC.

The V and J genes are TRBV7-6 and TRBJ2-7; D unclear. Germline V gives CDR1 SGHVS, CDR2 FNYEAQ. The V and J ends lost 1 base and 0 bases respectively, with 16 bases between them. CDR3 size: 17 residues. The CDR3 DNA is TGTGCCAGCAGCTTAGGGGTCTCGCGGATGAGCTCCTACGAGCAGTACTTC. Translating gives CASSLGVSRMSSYEQYF.

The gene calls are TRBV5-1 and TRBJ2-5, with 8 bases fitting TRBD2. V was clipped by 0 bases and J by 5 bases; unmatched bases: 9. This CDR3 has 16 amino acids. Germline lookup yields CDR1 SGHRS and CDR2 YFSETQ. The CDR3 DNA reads TGCGCCAGCAGCTTGGATGGTGCGGGAGGAGGGGAGACCCAGTACTTC. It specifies CASSLDGAGGGETQYF.

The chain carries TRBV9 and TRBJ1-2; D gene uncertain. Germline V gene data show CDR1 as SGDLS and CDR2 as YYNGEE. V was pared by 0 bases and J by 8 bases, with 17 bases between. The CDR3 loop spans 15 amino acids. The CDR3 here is CASSVATQPGWGYTF. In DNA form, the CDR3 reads TGTGCCAGCAGCGTAGCTACGCAGCCGGGATGGGGCTACACCTTC.

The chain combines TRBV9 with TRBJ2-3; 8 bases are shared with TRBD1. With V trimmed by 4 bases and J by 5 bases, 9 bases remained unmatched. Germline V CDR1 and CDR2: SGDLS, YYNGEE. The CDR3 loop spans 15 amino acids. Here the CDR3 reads CASSPQDRGIDTQYF. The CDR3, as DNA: TGTGCCAGCAGCCCCCAAGACAGGGGAATAGATACGCAGTATTTT.

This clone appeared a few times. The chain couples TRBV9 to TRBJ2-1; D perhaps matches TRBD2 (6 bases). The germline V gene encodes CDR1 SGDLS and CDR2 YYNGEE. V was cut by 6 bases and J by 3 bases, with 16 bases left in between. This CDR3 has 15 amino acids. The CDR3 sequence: CASNSGTLSYNEQFF. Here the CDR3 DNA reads TGTGCCAGCAACTCGGGGACTTTGAGCTACAATGAGCAGTTCTTC.

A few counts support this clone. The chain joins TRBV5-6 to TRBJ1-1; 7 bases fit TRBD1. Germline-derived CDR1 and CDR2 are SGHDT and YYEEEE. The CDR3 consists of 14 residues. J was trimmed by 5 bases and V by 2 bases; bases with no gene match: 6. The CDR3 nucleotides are TGTGCCAGCAGCTTTGTAGGACAGGCAACTGAAGCTTTCTTT. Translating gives CASSFVGQATEAFF.

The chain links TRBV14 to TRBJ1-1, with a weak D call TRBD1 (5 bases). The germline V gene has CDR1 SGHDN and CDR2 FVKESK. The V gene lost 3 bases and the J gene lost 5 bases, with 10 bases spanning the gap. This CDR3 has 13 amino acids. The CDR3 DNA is TGTGCCAGCAGCCAGCAGGGAGGGACTGAAGCTTTCTTT. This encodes CASSQQGGTEAFF.

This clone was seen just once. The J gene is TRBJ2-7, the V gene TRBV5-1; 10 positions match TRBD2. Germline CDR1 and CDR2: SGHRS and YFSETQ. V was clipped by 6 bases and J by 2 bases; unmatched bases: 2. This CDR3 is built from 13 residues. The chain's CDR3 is CASMSGRAYEQYF. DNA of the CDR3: TGCGCCAGCATGAGCGGGAGGGCCTACGAGCAGTACTTC.

The CDR3 DNA sequence: TGTGCCAGCAGCGTAACGGCAGAGTGGAACACTGAAGCTTTCTTT. It codes for CASSVTAEWNTEAFF. J is TRBJ1-1 and V is TRBV9; D unresolved. Trimming left V 1 base short and J 1 base short, with 11 bases between. Germline lookup yields CDR1 SGDLS and CDR2 YYNGEE. The CDR3 length is 15 residues.

CDR3 sequence: CASSPRARGSGELFF. The DNA for the CDR3 is TGTGCCAGCAGCCCCCGGGCCAGAGGGTCCGGGGAGCTGTTTTTT. This chain connects TRBV5-6 to TRBJ2-2, with TRBD2 as a possible D gene (5 bases). Per germline, CDR1 SGHDT and CDR2 YYEEEE. V lost 4 bases and J lost 6, with 16 bases in between. The CDR3 sequence is 15 residues long.

The CDR3 reads CASSALPGPSYEQYF. CDR3 DNA sequence: TGTGCCAGCAGCGCGTTGCCGGGACCCAGCTACGAGCAGTACTTC. The V and J genes are TRBV9 and TRBJ2-7, with D possibly called TRBD1 or TRBD2 (5 bases each). V shed 3 bases and J shed 3 bases, with 16 bases lying between them. From germline, CDR1 is SGDLS and CDR2 YYNGEE. The CDR3 is 15 residues long.

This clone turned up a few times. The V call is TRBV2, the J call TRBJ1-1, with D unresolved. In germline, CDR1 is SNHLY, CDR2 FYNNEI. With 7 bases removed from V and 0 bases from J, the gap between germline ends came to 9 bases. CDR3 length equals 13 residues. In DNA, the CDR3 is TGTGCCAGCAAGGCAGATATGAACACTGAAGCTTTCTTT. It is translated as CASKADMNTEAFF.

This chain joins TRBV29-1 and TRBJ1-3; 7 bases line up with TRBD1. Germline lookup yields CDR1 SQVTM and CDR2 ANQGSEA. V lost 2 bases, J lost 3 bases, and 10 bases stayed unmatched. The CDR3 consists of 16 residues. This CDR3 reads CSVESQSRGHGNTIYF. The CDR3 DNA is TGCAGCGTTGAATCTCAAAGTAGGGGGCATGGAAACACCATATATTTT. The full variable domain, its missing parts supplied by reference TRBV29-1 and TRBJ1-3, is SAVISQKPSRDICQRGTSLTIQCQVDSQVTMMFWYRQQPGQSLTLIATANQGSEATYESGFVIDKFPISRPNLTFSTLTVSNMSPEDSSIYLCSVESQSRGHGNTIYFGEGSWLTVV.

Here the CDR3 DNA reads TGTGCCAGCAGTTACGTGCACCAAGAGACCCAGTACTTC. This encodes CASSYVHQETQYF. The genes are TRBV6-5 and TRBJ2-5; D ambiguous. CDR1 is MNHEY and CDR2 is SVGAGI in the germline V gene. This CDR3 is 13 amino acids long. The ends were cut back, 2 bases at V and 0 bases at J, with 4 bases in the middle.

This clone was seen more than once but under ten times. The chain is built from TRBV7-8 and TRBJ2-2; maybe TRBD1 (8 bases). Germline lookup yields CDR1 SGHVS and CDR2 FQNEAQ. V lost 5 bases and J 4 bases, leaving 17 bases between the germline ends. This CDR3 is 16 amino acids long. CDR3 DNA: TGTGCCAGCAGCCCAAACAGGGGGGGGAGCACCGGGGAGCTGTTTTTT. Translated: CASSPNRGGSTGELFF.

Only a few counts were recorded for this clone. The CDR3 loop is CSVEDRGADDYTF. In DNA, the CDR3 is TGCAGCGTTGAAGATCGGGGGGCCGACGATTACACCTTC. V gene TRBV29-1 combines with J gene TRBJ1-2; TRBD1 is a possible D gene (6 bases). Germline V lookup: CDR1 SQVTM, CDR2 ANQGSEA. V was cut by 0 bases and J by 11 bases, with 16 bases left in between. The CDR3 spans 13 residues.

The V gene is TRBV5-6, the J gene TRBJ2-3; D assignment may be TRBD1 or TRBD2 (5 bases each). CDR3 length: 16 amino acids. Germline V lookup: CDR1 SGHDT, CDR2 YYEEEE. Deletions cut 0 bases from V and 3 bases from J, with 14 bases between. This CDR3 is CASSLGGSWGTDTQYF. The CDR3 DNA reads TGTGCCAGCAGCTTGGGGGGGAGCTGGGGAACAGATACGCAGTATTTT.